The clone carrying this T cell receptor beta chain occurred a few times. V dropped 2 bases and J dropped 2 bases, with 14 bases sitting between them. Germline CDR1 reads SGHKS; CDR2 reads YYEKEE (reference sequence). This CDR3 is 16 amino acids long. Via MiXCR, TCRdb re-called the 5' RACE reads, giving one row per CDR3 protein. The sample has about 300,000 distinct CDR3 sequences; roughly 6.8% are singletons. This record comes from a study of T cells after yellow fever vaccination. The specimen comprised PBMCs, sampled about 41 days after the first yellow fever vaccination. The clonotype originates from a man younger than 30 who received the YFV17D yellow fever vaccine. This chain uses TRBV5-5 with TRBJ1-5; D not certain. The CDR3 DNA is TGTGCCAGCAGCTTAGTACCCTTCACGGGCAATCAGCCCCAGCATTTT. It specifies CASSLVPFTGNQPQHF.